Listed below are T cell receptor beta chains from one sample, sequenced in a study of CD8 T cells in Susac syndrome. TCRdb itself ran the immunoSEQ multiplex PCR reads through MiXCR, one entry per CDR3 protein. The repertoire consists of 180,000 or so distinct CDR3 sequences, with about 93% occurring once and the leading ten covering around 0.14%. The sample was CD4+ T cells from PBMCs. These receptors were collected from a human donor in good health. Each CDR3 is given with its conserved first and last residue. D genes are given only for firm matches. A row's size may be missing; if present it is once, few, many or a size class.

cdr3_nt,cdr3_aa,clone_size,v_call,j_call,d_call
TGTGCCAGCAGGGCCGGGACAGGGGGCTACAATGAGCAGTTCTTC,CASRAGTGGYNEQFF,once,TRBV27,TRBJ2-1,TRBD1
TGTGCCAGCAGCCAAGATAGGACGGACTCTAACTATGGCTACACCTTC,CASSQDRTDSNYGYTF,-,TRBV4-2,TRBJ1-2,-
TGTGCCAGCAGTCCGAGAGGGGCAGGGATCAATGAGCAGTTCTTC,CASSPRGAGINEQFF,-,TRBV12-3/TRBV12-4,TRBJ2-1,-
TGTGCCAGCAGCTTGGTACAGCAAGAGACCCAGTACTTC,CASSLVQQETQYF,-,TRBV5-4,TRBJ2-5,-
TGTGCCAGCACGGCACAAGCGAACACCGGGGAGCTGTTTTTT,CASTAQANTGELFF,-,TRBV6-5,TRBJ2-2,-
TGTGCCAGCAGCCAAGAACTGCGGACTAGCGGTTACAATGAGCAGTTCTTC,CASSQELRTSGYNEQFF,-,TRBV3-1,TRBJ2-1,TRBD2
TGTGCCAGCAGCTTAGCCCGGGGCAGGCCGAACACCGGGGAGCTGTTTTTT,CASSLARGRPNTGELFF,-,TRBV7-9,TRBJ2-2,-
TGTGCCAGCAGCCCGGCGGGGGTAGGGAATGAGCAGTTCTTC,CASSPAGVGNEQFF,-,TRBV7-2,TRBJ2-1,TRBD2
TGCGCCAGCAGCCCAGGGACTACCCGGGCCTACGAGCAGTACTTC,CASSPGTTRAYEQYF,-,TRBV4-3,TRBJ2-7,TRBD2
TGTGCCAGCAGCGCGACTAGCGGGGGGTTGACAGATACGCAGTATTTT,CASSATSGGLTDTQYF,-,TRBV5-6,TRBJ2-3,TRBD2
TGTGCCAGCAGCTTCAGGGGCACAGATACGCAGTATTTT,CASSFRGTDTQYF,-,TRBV7-2,TRBJ2-3,-
TGTGCCAGCAGCAAGGGGGGCTGGGGGACCTACAATGAGCAGTTCTTC,CASSKGGWGTYNEQFF,-,TRBV9,TRBJ2-1,-
TGCAGTGCTCCAGGGTTCTCTGGGGCCAACGTCCTGACTTTC,CSAPGFSGANVLTF,-,TRBV20-1,TRBJ2-6,-
TGTGCCAGCAGCACCGGGACAACTTCACCCCTCCACTTT,CASSTGTTSPLHF,-,TRBV3-1,TRBJ1-6,-
TGTGCCAGCAGCTCACCTAGGGAAGGGCTAAATTCACCCCTCCACTTT,CASSSPREGLNSPLHF,-,TRBV5-4,TRBJ1-6,-
TGCGCCAGCAGCTTGAACGGGGGACACTCTTTT,CASSLNGGHSF,-,TRBV5-1,TRBJ2-3,-
TGCAGCGCCGCAGGGTGGGGTAACACTGAAGCTTTCTTT,CSAAGWGNTEAFF,once,TRBV29-1,TRBJ1-1,-
TGTGCCTGCCGGCGGGCGGGGGGGCTGTACGAGCAGTACTTC,CACRRAGGLYEQYF,-,TRBV2,TRBJ2-7,TRBD2
TGTGCCAGCAGACCCCGGGGACAGGGGGGTGGCTACACCTTC,CASRPRGQGGGYTF,once,TRBV12-3/TRBV12-4,TRBJ1-2,TRBD1
TGCAGCGTTCGGGGGGGCCGGGAGACCCAGTACTTC,CSVRGGRETQYF,once,TRBV29-1,TRBJ2-5,TRBD2
TGTGCCAGCTCATCTAGCGGGGAAGATACGCAGTATTTT,CASSSSGEDTQYF,once,TRBV18,TRBJ2-3,TRBD2